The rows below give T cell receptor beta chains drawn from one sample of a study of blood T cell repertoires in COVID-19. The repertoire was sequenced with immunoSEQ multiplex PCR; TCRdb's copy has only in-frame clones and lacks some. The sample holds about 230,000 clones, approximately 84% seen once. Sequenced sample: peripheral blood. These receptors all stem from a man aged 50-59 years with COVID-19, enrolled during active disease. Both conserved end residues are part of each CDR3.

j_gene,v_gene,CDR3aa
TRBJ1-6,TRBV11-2,CASSLGQSYNSPLHF
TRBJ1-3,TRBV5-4,CASSSTGTGNTIYF
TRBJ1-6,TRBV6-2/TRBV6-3,CASSLERAGGSPLHF
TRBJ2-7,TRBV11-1,CASSPQTSSYEQYF
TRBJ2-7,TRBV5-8,CASSPGLSSYEQYF
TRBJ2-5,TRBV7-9,CASSLGTDFQETQYF
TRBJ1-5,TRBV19,CASSRQEDQPQHF
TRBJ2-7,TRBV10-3,CAISEGTGYVYEQYF
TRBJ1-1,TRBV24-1,CATSDQSPGHGAFF
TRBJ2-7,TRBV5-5,CASSYDGLAGNYEQYF
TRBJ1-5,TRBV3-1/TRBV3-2,CASSQDRGQVTYSNQPQHF
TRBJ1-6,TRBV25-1,CASRGAGSSYNSPLHF
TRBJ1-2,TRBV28,CASSIGGDGYTF
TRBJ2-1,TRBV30,CAWGGHSGGAGEQFF
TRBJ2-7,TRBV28,CASSQQPSASSEQYF
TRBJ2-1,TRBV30,CAWSEAGPVNEQFF
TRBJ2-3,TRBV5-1,CASSLRADTQYF
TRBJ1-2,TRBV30,CAWSDRATNYGYTF
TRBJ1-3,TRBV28,CATFRGNTIYF
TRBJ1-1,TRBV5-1,CASSPGQGAGNTEAFF
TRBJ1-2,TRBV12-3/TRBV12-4,CASSPDRIYGYTF
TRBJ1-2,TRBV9,CASSPAGGTYGYTF
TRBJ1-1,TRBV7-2,CASSPRRAEAFF
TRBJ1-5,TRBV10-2,CASRKQGGNQPQHF
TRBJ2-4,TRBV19,CASSNLQQLAKNIQYF
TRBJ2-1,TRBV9,CASSVGLGTSGMSYNEQFF
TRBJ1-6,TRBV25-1,CASSGRVNSPLHF
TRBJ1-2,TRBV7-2,CASSPNFSQGLVLGYTF
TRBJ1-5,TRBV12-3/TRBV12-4,CASSPRHNQPQHF
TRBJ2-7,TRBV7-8,CASGNIAGGSYEQYF
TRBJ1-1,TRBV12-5,CASGLNLKRGYTEAFF
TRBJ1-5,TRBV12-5,CASGYRGSNQPQHF
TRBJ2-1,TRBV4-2,CASSQPTSGGSSYNEQFF
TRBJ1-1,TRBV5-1,CASSPLTTGGLGVMPEAFF
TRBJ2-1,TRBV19,CASSITSGLHNEQFF
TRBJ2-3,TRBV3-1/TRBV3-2,CASSHLGLAGTDTQYF
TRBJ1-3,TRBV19,CASSISSSSGNTIYF
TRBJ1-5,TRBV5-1,CASSLQGLGQPQHF
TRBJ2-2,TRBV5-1,CASSPRTSGNTGELFF
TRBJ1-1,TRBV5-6,CASSSQGAQYTEAFF
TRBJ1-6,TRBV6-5,CASSYSSRGIESPLHF
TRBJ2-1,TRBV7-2,CASRNRGTLPYNEQFF
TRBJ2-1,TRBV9,CASSQRTGAGSYNEQFF
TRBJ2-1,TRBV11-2,CASSRTEGLSNEQFF
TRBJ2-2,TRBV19,CATLDRLNTGELFF
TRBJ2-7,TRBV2,CARGGQGYEQYF
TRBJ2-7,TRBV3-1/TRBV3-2,CASSQGLAGGFLYEQYF
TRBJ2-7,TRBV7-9,CASRPGWQDEQYF
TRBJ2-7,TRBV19,CASSSGTSSDEQYF
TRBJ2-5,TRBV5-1,CASSRSGGGETQYF
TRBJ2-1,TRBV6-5,CASSYKAGGVNEQFF
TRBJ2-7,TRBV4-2,CASSPKRGDTYEQYF
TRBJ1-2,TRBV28,CASAPGQGTGGYTF
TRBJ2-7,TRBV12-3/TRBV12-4,CASRRGQSYEQYF
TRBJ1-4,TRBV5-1,CASSLQGAQEKLFF